This T cell receptor (beta chain) was identified during a study of T cell responses to AZD1222 COVID-19 vaccine. The study, taken as a whole, reports: Most donors were white British and more were female, and clonal diversity was possibly underestimated.

The repertoire was sequenced with immunoSEQ multiplex PCR; TCRdb's copy has only in-frame clones and lacks some. The sample shows some 120,000 clones, roughly nine tenths of them seen only once. For this clone: The antigen is undetermined.

V was trimmed by 7 bases and J by 7 bases, leaving 22 bases between them. The CDR3 totals 15 residues. Germline CDR1 MNHEY, CDR2 SVGAGI. This specimen was peripheral blood, taken on day 0 of AZD1222 vaccination. This clonotype was obtained from an adult in good health. The chain carries TRBV6-5 and TRBJ2-5; TRBD1 is a possible D gene (5 bases). The CDR3: CASTRTQFGFGTQYF. DNA of the CDR3: TGTGCCAGCACCAGGACACAGTTTGGGTTTGGGACCCAGTACTTC.